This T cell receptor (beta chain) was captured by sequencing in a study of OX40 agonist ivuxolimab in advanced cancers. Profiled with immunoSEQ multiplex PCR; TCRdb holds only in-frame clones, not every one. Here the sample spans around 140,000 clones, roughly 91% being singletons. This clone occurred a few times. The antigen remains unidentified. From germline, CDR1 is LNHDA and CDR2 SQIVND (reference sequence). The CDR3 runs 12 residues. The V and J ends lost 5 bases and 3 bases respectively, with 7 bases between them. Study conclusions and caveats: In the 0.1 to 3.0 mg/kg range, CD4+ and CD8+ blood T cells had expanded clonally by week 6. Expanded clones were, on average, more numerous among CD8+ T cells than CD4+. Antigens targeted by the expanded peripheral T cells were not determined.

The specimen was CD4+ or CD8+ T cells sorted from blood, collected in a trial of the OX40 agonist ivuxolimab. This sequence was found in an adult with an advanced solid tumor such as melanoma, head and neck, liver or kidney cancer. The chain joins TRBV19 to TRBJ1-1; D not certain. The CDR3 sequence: CASSSLYTEAFF. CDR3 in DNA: TGTGCCAGTAGTTCTCTGTACACTGAAGCTTTCTTT.